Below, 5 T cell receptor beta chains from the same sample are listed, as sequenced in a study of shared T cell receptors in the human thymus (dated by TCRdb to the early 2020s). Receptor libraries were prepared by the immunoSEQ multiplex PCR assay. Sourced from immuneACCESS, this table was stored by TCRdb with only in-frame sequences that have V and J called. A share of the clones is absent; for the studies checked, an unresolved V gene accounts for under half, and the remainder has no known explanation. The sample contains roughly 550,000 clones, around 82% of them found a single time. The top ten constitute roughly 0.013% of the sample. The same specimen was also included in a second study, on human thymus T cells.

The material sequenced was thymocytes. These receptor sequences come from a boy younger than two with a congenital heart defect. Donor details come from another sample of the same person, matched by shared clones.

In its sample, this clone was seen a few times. The CDR3 region is CAISESWQGIGAGANVLTF. The CDR3 coding sequence is TGTGCCATCAGTGAGTCGTGGCAGGGGATAGGAGCCGGGGCCAACGTCCTGACTTTC. The chain is built from TRBV10-3 and TRBJ2-6, with D maybe TRBD1 (6 bases). From germline, CDR1 is ENHRY and CDR2 SYGVKD. The CDR3 is 19 residues long. The V and J ends lost 0 bases and 4 bases respectively, with 19 bases between them.

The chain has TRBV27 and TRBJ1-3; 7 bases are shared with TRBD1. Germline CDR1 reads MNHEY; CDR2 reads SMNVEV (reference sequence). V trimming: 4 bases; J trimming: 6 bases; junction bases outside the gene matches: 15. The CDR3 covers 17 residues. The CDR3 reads CASSSQGGRKEENTIYF. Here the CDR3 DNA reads TGTGCCAGCAGTTCCCAAGGGGGCCGCAAGGAAGAAAACACCATATATTTT.

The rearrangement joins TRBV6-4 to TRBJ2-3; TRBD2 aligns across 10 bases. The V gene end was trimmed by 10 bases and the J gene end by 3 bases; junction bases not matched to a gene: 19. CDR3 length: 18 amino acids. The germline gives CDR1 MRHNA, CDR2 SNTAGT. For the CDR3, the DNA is TGTGCCATCCTACCTCGGACTAGCGGCACAAGGGGGACAGATACGCAGTATTTT. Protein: CAILPRTSGTRGTDTQYF.

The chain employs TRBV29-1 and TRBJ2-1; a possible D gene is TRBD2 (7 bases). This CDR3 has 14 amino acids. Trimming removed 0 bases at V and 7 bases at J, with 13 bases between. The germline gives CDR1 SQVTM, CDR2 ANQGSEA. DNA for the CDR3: TGCAGCGTTGAAGATAGGGGGGGGCTGAATGAGCAGTTCTTC. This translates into CSVEDRGGLNEQFF.

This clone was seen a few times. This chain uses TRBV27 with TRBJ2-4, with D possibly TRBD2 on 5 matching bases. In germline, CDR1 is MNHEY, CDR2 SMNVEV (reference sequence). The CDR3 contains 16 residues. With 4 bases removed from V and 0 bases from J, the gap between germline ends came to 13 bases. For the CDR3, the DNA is TGTGCCAGCAGTTCTTCCAGTGGACTAGCCAAAAACATTCAGTACTTC. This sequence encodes CASSSSSGLAKNIQYF.